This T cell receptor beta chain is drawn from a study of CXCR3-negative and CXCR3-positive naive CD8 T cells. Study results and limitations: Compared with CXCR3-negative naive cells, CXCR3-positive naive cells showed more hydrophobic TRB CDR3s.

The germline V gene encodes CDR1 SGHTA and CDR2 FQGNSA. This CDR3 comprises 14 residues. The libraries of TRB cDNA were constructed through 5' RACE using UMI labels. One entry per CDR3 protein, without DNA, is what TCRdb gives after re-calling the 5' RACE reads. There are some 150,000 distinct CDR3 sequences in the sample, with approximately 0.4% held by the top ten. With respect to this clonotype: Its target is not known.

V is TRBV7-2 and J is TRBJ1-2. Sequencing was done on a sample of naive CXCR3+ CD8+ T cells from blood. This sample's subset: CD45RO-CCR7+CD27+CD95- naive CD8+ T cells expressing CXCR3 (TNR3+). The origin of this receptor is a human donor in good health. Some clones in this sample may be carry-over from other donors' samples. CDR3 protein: CASSLGRSGYGYTF.